These T cell receptor beta chains were read from a single sample in a study of T cells after yellow fever vaccination. TCRdb itself ran the 5' RACE reads through MiXCR, one entry per CDR3 protein. The table records approximately 330,000 distinct CDR3 sequences, over 4% of them present only once. The specimen was PBMCs, collected 5 days after the yellow fever booster vaccination. The receptor source for this set is a young man who received the YFV17D yellow fever vaccine. The CDR3 runs from the conserved cysteine through the conserved F or W. Each record gives: J gene, clone size, V gene, D gene, CDR3 DNA, CDR3 protein. The D gene is left open where the match is weak. Clone size is not always given. Where it is, it says once, few, many or a class for expanded clones.

TRBJ2-2,few,TRBV9,.,TGTGCCAGCAGCCCCGAGAGAGGTTACACCGGGGAGCTGTTTTTT,CASSPERGYTGELFF
TRBJ2-1,many,TRBV20-1,TRBD2,TGCAGTGCTAGAAATAGCGGGGGGGTGGATGAGCAGTTCTTC,CSARNSGGVDEQFF
TRBJ2-7,few,TRBV30,TRBD1,TGTGCCTGGAGTGCCGGGGACAGGGGGTACGAGCAGTACTTC,CAWSAGDRGYEQYF
TRBJ2-1,few,TRBV21-1,.,TGTGCCAGCAGCAAAGAGGGTTTAGACCCACCCGCTACTGTTAGGGACAATGAGCAGTTCTTC,CASSKEGLDPPATVRDNEQFF
TRBJ2-1,many,TRBV9,.,TGTGCCAGCAGCGTAGAGTCACAGGGAGGGAGGAATGAGCAGTTCTTC,CASSVESQGGRNEQFF
TRBJ2-2,.,TRBV12-3/TRBV12-4,.,TGTGCCAGCAGTGACGGGCAGCACACCGGGGAGCTGTTTTTT,CASSDGQHTGELFF
TRBJ2-6,.,TRBV27,.,TGTGCCAGCAGTTTATCTCGGGGGACTGGGGCCAACGTCCTGACTTTC,CASSLSRGTGANVLTF
TRBJ1-1,many,TRBV6-6,.,TGTGCCAGCAGGTCAGGGGCGAGGGAAGCTTTCTTT,CASRSGAREAFF
TRBJ2-2,.,TRBV20-1,.,TGCAGTGCTAGAGATTTTCAGGGAAACACCGGGGAGCTGTTTTTT,CSARDFQGNTGELFF
TRBJ2-1,many,TRBV15,.,TGTGCCACCAGCAGTGGCGCAAGCAATGAGCAGTTCTTC,CATSSGASNEQFF
TRBJ1-5,few,TRBV4-3,.,TGCGCCAGCAGCCAAGATCTACCCGGGGCAAGCAATCAGCCCCAGCATTTT,CASSQDLPGASNQPQHF
TRBJ2-5,many,TRBV5-5,.,TGCGCCAGCAGTTTGGGGGACCCCCAAGAGACCCAGTACTTC,CASSLGDPQETQYF
TRBJ2-3,.,TRBV7-2,TRBD2,TGTGCCAGCAGCTATGGCTGGGGGGGGTGGAACACGCAGTATTTT,CASSYGWGGWNTQYF
TRBJ2-3,.,TRBV4-1,TRBD2,TGCGCCAGCAGCCAAGAAGGGACTAGCGGGGGTAACACAGATACGCAGTATTTT,CASSQEGTSGGNTDTQYF
TRBJ2-5,.,TRBV7-2,TRBD2,TGTGCCAGCAGCTTAGCCTGGGGAGGGGAGACCCAGTACTTC,CASSLAWGGETQYF
TRBJ2-3,.,TRBV30,TRBD2,TGTGCCTGGAGTGTAACTAGCGTCACAGATACGCAGTATTTT,CAWSVTSVTDTQYF
TRBJ1-5,few,TRBV4-3,TRBD1,TGCGCCAGCAGCCAAGATCGGACAGGGAACAATCAGCCCCAGCATTTT,CASSQDRTGNNQPQHF
TRBJ2-7,few,TRBV4-1,TRBD2,TGCGCCAGCAGCCAAGGGACTAGCGGGGGATACGAGCAGTACTTC,CASSQGTSGGYEQYF
TRBJ2-5,few,TRBV5-5,TRBD1,TGTGCCAGCAGCCGCAGGGGGTTGGTGGAGACCCAGTACTTC,CASSRRGLVETQYF
TRBJ2-1,.,TRBV24-1,TRBD2,TGTGCCACCAGTGATTTAATGGCGGGGGGGCTTGATGAGCAGTTCTTC,CATSDLMAGGLDEQFF
TRBJ2-5,many,TRBV18,.,TGTGCCAGCTCACCAAGTCCGTTCCCTCAAGAGACCCAGTACTTC,CASSPSPFPQETQYF
TRBJ1-1,.,TRBV4-3,.,TGCGCCAGCAGCCAAGAATTTCGGGGGTCCGAAGCTTTCTTT,CASSQEFRGSEAFF
TRBJ2-2,many,TRBV4-3,TRBD1,TGCGCCAGCAGCCAAGTTGGACAAATCCTGGCCGGGACAGGGGCCCCCGGGGAGCTGTTTTTT,CASSQVGQILAGTGAPGELFF
TRBJ2-3,.,TRBV12-3/TRBV12-4,.,TGTGCCAGCAGGAAGCGCACAGATACGCAGTATTTT,CASRKRTDTQYF
TRBJ1-1,few,TRBV6-4,TRBD1,TGTGCCAGCAGGTCACAGGGGGGTAACACTGAAGCTTTCTTT,CASRSQGGNTEAFF
TRBJ2-1,few,TRBV29-1,.,TGCAGCGTTGAAGCCCCCACAGGGTCGGCCTACAATGAGCAGTTCTTC,CSVEAPTGSAYNEQFF
TRBJ2-1,few,TRBV28,TRBD1,TGTGCCAGCAGCTCCTCGGGGCTTACAGGGGGCTTCGCCTACAATGAGCAGTTCTTC,CASSSSGLTGGFAYNEQFF
TRBJ1-2,.,TRBV18,TRBD1,TGTGCCAGCTCACCAGGGGGACAGGCATATGGCTACACCTTC,CASSPGGQAYGYTF
TRBJ2-1,.,TRBV7-2,.,TGTGCCAGCAGCTTAGCGGGGGGTTACTCTTACAATGAGCAGTTCTTC,CASSLAGGYSYNEQFF
TRBJ2-1,many,TRBV7-2,TRBD2,TGTGCCAGCAGCGCCGACCGACTAGCGGGGGGAAGGGAGCAGTTCTTC,CASSADRLAGGREQFF
TRBJ1-6,few,TRBV3-1,.,TGTGCCAGCAAGGAAGGGAGCTCCTATAATTCACCCCTCCACTTT,CASKEGSSYNSPLHF
TRBJ2-2,.,TRBV7-3,TRBD2,TGTGCCAGCAGTATGGGACTACCCGCGACCGGGGAGCTGTTTTTT,CASSMGLPATGELFF
TRBJ2-3,few,TRBV5-1,TRBD2,TGCGCCAGCAGCTCATTCCAGCGGGGGGGCCCAGATACGCAGTATTTT,CASSSFQRGGPDTQYF
TRBJ2-1,.,TRBV4-3,.,TGCGCCAGCAGCCAAGACGGACGGGACAATGAGCAGTTCTTC,CASSQDGRDNEQFF
TRBJ2-5,.,TRBV7-2,TRBD1,TGTGCCAGCAGCTTGAGCCAGGGGGCCAAGACCCAGTACTTC,CASSLSQGAKTQYF
TRBJ2-3,many,TRBV28,.,TGTGCCAGCAGTTTAACCGGAGGGTGGAATACGCAGTATTTT,CASSLTGGWNTQYF
TRBJ2-3,many,TRBV15,.,TGTGCCACCAGCAGAGCCCAGCTGATGGTTAGTGGGGATACGCAGTATTTT,CATSRAQLMVSGDTQYF
TRBJ2-1,few,TRBV28,TRBD1,TGTGCCAGCAGTCGCCCCTGGACAGGGCACAATGAGCAGTTCTTC,CASSRPWTGHNEQFF
TRBJ2-3,few,TRBV7-2,.,TGTGCCAGCAGCGTTTCCCACACAGATACGCAGTATTTT,CASSVSHTDTQYF
TRBJ1-4,few,TRBV29-1,.,TGCAGCGTTGAAGGCGGGGGAACTAATGAAAAACTGTTTTTT,CSVEGGGTNEKLFF
TRBJ1-2,few,TRBV7-9,.,TGTGCCAGCAGCCGACCCCGGACGGGAAATGGCTACACCTTC,CASSRPRTGNGYTF
TRBJ2-5,many,TRBV7-2,.,TGTGCCAGCAGCTCCTACGAACAAGAGACCCAGTACTTC,CASSSYEQETQYF
TRBJ2-1,.,TRBV12-3/TRBV12-4,TRBD2,TGTGCCAGCAGTTTAAGCCTAGCGGGGGGTAATGAGCAGTTCTTC,CASSLSLAGGNEQFF
TRBJ2-3,many,TRBV7-2,TRBD1,TGTGCCAGCAGCCGCCCGGGACAGGATCGCACAGATACGCAGTATTTT,CASSRPGQDRTDTQYF
TRBJ2-1,.,TRBV6-6,.,TGTGCCAGCAGATATCACGATCCCCTCTCCTACAATGAGCAGTTCTTC,CASRYHDPLSYNEQFF
TRBJ1-5,many,TRBV27,.,TGTGCCAGCAGTTTCGGGATGGGCAATCAGCCCCAGCATTTT,CASSFGMGNQPQHF
TRBJ2-2,few,TRBV9,TRBD1,TGTGCCAGCAGCGCCCGATCCGGGACAGGGGGCGACACCGGGGAGCTGTTTTTT,CASSARSGTGGDTGELFF
TRBJ2-1,few,TRBV10-3,.,TGTGCCATCAGTAGCTCTCCCTACAATGAGCAGTTCTTC,CAISSSPYNEQFF
TRBJ1-5,.,TRBV6-4,.,TGTGCCAGCAGTCCCGAGGGGAATAGCAATCAGCCCCAGCATTTT,CASSPEGNSNQPQHF
TRBJ1-2,.,TRBV7-8,TRBD1,TGTGCCAGCAGCTTCCTGACTCCGGGACAGGGGAATGGCTACACCTTC,CASSFLTPGQGNGYTF
TRBJ2-3,.,TRBV12-3/TRBV12-4,.,TGTGCCAGCAGTCAAAGCGGACGCACAGATACGCAGTATTTT,CASSQSGRTDTQYF
TRBJ1-1,many,TRBV5-1,TRBD1,TGCGCCAGCAGCTCGGGACAGGGGGGAACTGAAGCTTTCTTT,CASSSGQGGTEAFF
TRBJ2-5,.,TRBV27,TRBD2,TGTGCCAGCAGTTCCCCGGGACTAGGAGAGACCCAGTACTTC,CASSSPGLGETQYF
TRBJ2-7,.,TRBV20-1,.,TGCAGTGCCCATCCGGACATATCATACGAGCAGTACTTC,CSAHPDISYEQYF
TRBJ2-7,many,TRBV29-1,.,TGCAGCGTTGAAGACCTTGGGGCAGGGATGAACTACGAGCAGTACTTC,CSVEDLGAGMNYEQYF
TRBJ2-3,few,TRBV4-2,.,TGTGCCAGCAGCCAAGATGGAGGGGACGGTACAGATACGCAGTATTTT,CASSQDGGDGTDTQYF
TRBJ1-4,.,TRBV27,.,TGTGCCAGCAGTTTGGGGAGTGCCGGACATAGTGAAAAACTGTTTTTT,CASSLGSAGHSEKLFF
TRBJ2-2,few,TRBV10-3,.,TGTGCCACCGCCCCCCGGGGGCCGAACACCGGGGAGCTGTTTTTT,CATAPRGPNTGELFF
TRBJ1-5,.,TRBV27,TRBD1,TGTGCCAGCAGTTTCACGCCGACAGGGAATCAGCCCCAGCATTTT,CASSFTPTGNQPQHF